This T cell receptor beta chain is from a study of blood T cell repertoires in COVID-19 (dated by TCRdb to 2018 to 2021). Some background on the complete study: The collaborator samples originated in the United States, Italy and Spain and spanned the acute and convalescent phases of COVID-19. The prospective study material was composed of cDNA or gDNA derived from T cells, B-cell-depleted T cells, or PBMCs. Subjects who had been exposed to COVID-19, were actively infected with it, or had recovered from it provided the deeply sampled blood TCRbeta repertoires that made up the dataset. The repertoires were made available in a free public database intended to serve as a resource for research on the immune response to SARS-CoV-2. The samples were drawn from two sources: the first 160 participants of the ongoing ImmuneRACE study, and 1,254 subjects contributed by 6 global collaborators. Nearly every sample came with metadata listing a de-identified subject ID, COVID-19 status, age in years and sex. Where HLA class I and class II types were available, the types were taken from metadata supplied by the sample provider, not from assay-based typing. What the research found in general, with its limitations: How much clinical and demographic metadata was included differed by source and by participant, and the metadata was provided uncurated.

The immunoSEQ Assay, a bias-controlled multiplex PCR, was used to amplify TCRbeta CDR3 regions from genomic DNA. The paper's processing steps were these. Within the assay, amplification of reference gene primers was used to estimate how many nucleated cells each sample contained. To quantify the absolute abundance of each unique TCRbeta CDR3 rearrangement, sequence reads were collapsed and filtered. Productive Simpson clonality was computed per sample as the square root of Simpson's diversity index over productive rearrangements. As stored in TCRdb, this immuneACCESS dataset retains in-frame rearrangements with V and J assigned. A fraction of the clones does not appear; measured against another copy, unresolved V genes explain less than half of the discrepancy, and the remainder lacks a known reason. V and J calls plus clone size are reproduced from that table; the DNA served to infer D and trimming. This sample has about 110,000 clones in its table, and 60% to 80% of those were observed once. The top ten hold under 20% of the sample.

Collaborating institutions collected whole blood in K2EDTA tubes following their own protocols. Collaborator samples were shipped for TCRbeta analysis as frozen whole blood, isolated PBMCs, or DNA extracted from either sample type. About this clone itself: The specificity of this receptor is unknown. No base-level quality is on record; no much larger clone is a single base apart.

Via the germline V gene, CDR1 is SGHRS and CDR2 YFSETQ. V is trimmed back by 4 bases and J by 2 bases, and the junction contains 3 bases that no gene match accounts for. Including the terminal cysteine and phenylalanine, the CDR3 comprises 15 residues. The entry retains the CDR3 DNA only, 45 bases that are in frame from base 1. The sequenced sample consisted of peripheral blood. The receptor was isolated from a woman older than 75 with active or convalescent COVID-19. The chain is assembled from TRBV5-1 and TRBJ1-3, and 10 junctional nucleotides match TRBD1. The bases are TGCGCCAGCAGCAGGGACAGGGGAGCTGGAAACACCATATATTTT. This translates into CASSRDRGAGNTIYF.